Shown below are 22 T cell receptor beta chains from a single sample sequenced in a study of cytomegalovirus exposure and HLA in healthy donors. It was with 60 Vbeta and 13 Jbeta primers that the PCR ran. Using immunoSEQ multiplex PCR, the repertoire was profiled, and TCRdb retains in-frame clones only, with some absent. The sample has 180,000 or so clones, about 79% seen once; the top ten hold about 0.094%. The sequencing input was PBMCs. Receptors originate from a boy aged 2 to 10 in good health and CMV-seronegative.

This rearrangement joins TRBV4-2 to TRBJ1-1, with D possibly TRBD1 on 6 matching bases. Deletions cut 1 base from V and 1 base from J, with 10 bases between. The CDR3 covers 15 residues. Germline CDR1 reads LGHNA; CDR2 reads YNFKEQ. CDR3 sequence: CASSQGGQPNTEAFF. CDR3 bases: TGTGCCAGCAGCCAAGGGGGGCAGCCGAACACTGAAGCTTTCTTT.

The chain recombines TRBV27 with TRBJ1-1; no clear D. The V gene lost 7 bases and the J gene lost 0 bases, with 15 bases spanning the gap. The CDR3 is 15 residues long. The germline V gene encodes CDR1 MNHEY and CDR2 SMNVEV (reference sequence). CDR3 sequence: CASTPSGGLNTEAFF. For the CDR3, the DNA is TGTGCCAGCACCCCCTCGGGAGGTTTGAACACTGAAGCTTTCTTT.

This clone was seen only once. The V and J genes are TRBV2 and TRBJ1-1; no reliable D call. CDR1 and CDR2 from the germline V gene are SNHLY and FYNNEI. Deletions cut 6 bases from V and 4 bases from J, with 6 bases between. This CDR3 region has 11 residues. This chain's CDR3 is CASRTATEAFF. The CDR3 DNA sequence: TGTGCCAGCAGAACAGCCACTGAAGCTTTCTTT.

V gene TRBV5-1 combines with J gene TRBJ2-1; 10 bases are a match to TRBD1. Trimming removed 7 bases from V and 5 bases from J; junction bases left unmatched: 6. Germline assignment: CDR1 SGHRS and CDR2 YFSETQ. The CDR3 has 14 residues. CDR3 in DNA: TGCGCCAGCTCGGGACAGGGGATAGACAATGAGCAGTTCTTC. Translating gives CASSGQGIDNEQFF.

The chain carries TRBV19 and TRBJ2-1; TRBD2 matches at 12 bases. This CDR3 region has 16 residues. Losses at the gene ends were 3 bases for V and 9 bases for J; bases not matched to a gene: 9. From germline, CDR1 is LNHDA and CDR2 SQIVND (reference sequence). CDR3 DNA sequence: TGTGCCAGTAGTATGAGGCGGCTAGCGGGGGGGGGTGAGCAGTTCTTC. It translates to CASSMRRLAGGGEQFF.

The rearrangement joins TRBV30 to TRBJ2-5, with D possibly being TRBD2 (5 bases). The CDR3 runs 13 residues. Germline V gives CDR1 GTSNPN, CDR2 SVGIG (reference sequence). V gave up 3 bases and J gave up 5 bases, with 13 bases separating them. The CDR3: CAWSGVLPETQYF. CDR3 DNA: TGTGCCTGGAGCGGGGTATTACCCGAGACCCAGTACTTC.

This chain joins TRBV5-6 and TRBJ2-7; the match to TRBD1 covers 8 bases. Germline values: CDR1 SGHDT, CDR2 YYEEEE. Trimming cost V 4 bases and J 5 bases; bases outside gene matches: 5. This CDR3 is built from 13 residues. The DNA of the CDR3 is TGTGCCAGCAGCCGAGGACAGGGCCACGAGCAGTACTTC. This gives the protein CASSRGQGHEQYF.

Notes on this clone: Other DNA sequences in this specimen translate into the identical CDR3. This chain joins TRBV4-1 and TRBJ2-1, with D possibly TRBD2 on 5 matching bases. Germline-derived CDR1 and CDR2 are MGHRA and YSYEKL. This CDR3 spans 16 amino acids. V was cut by 4 bases and J by 6 bases, with 19 bases left in between. The CDR3 DNA reads TGCGCCAGCAGCCCCCTGGGAGTGCATACAAGCAATGAGCAGTTCTTC. Protein product: CASSPLGVHTSNEQFF.

The chain uses TRBV11-2 and TRBJ1-2; weak D call: TRBD1 (5 bases). The CDR3 is 16 residues long. Trimming pared 0 bases from V and 6 bases from J, leaving 17 bases between. Germline V gene data show CDR1 as SGHAT and CDR2 as FQNNGV. The CDR3 is CASSLEGGSGLNGYTF. CDR3 coding DNA: TGTGCCAGCAGCTTAGAAGGTGGCTCAGGGTTGAATGGCTACACCTTC.

The chain recombines TRBV5-4 with TRBJ2-7, with D possibly TRBD2 on 7 matching bases. Deletions cut 0 bases from V and 7 bases from J, with 17 bases between. From germline, CDR1 is SGHNT and CDR2 YYREEE (reference sequence). This CDR3 contains 15 residues. CDR3 amino acids: CASSLGGGGPGEQYF. The DNA of the CDR3 is TGTGCCAGCAGCTTGGGGGGAGGGGGGCCGGGGGAGCAGTACTTC.

This rearrangement joins TRBV4-3 to TRBJ2-3; a weak D match, TRBD2 (7 bases). Germline-derived CDR1 and CDR2 are LGHNA and YSLEER. The V gene lost 0 bases and the J gene lost 0 bases, with 13 bases spanning the gap. This CDR3 has 17 amino acids. The DNA of the CDR3 is TGCGCCAGCAGCCAAGATATGCGGGGGCTCAGCACAGATACGCAGTATTTT. Protein sequence: CASSQDMRGLSTDTQYF.

This CDR3 reads CASSPRGGAGGTEAFF. The CDR3 coding sequence is TGTGCCAGCAGCCCCAGAGGGGGCGCAGGAGGGACTGAAGCTTTCTTT. The gene calls are TRBV5-4 and TRBJ1-1; TRBD1 aligns across 7 bases. Unmatched junction bases numbered 14, after V lost 4 bases and J lost 5 bases. CDR1 SGHNT and CDR2 YYREEE come from the germline V gene (reference sequence). There are 16 residues in the CDR3.

The chain links TRBV5-6 to TRBJ1-1; TRBD1 is a possible D gene (6 bases). The CDR3 is made up of 15 amino acids. Per the germline V gene, CDR1 is SGHDT and CDR2 is YYEEEE. The V end was cut by 0 bases, the J end by 10 bases, with 19 bases between. In DNA, the CDR3 is TGTGCCAGCAGCTTGGACAGGGAAAAAATATTTGGAGCTTTCTTT. It translates to CASSLDREKIFGAFF.

The chain uses TRBV6-6 and TRBJ2-5; 10 nucleotides align to TRBD2. Germline V gene sequence: CDR1 MNHNY, CDR2 SVGAGI (reference sequence). The CDR3 sequence is 16 residues long. The V segment lost 4 bases and the J segment 4 bases; nucleotides outside the gene matches: 9. In DNA form, the CDR3 reads TGTGCCAGCAGTTCGAAGCGGGGGGGCTCGCCAGAGACCCAGTACTTC. Protein product: CASSSKRGGSPETQYF.

The chain uses TRBV4-3 and TRBJ1-3, with D possibly TRBD1 on 5 matching bases. The V and J ends lost 1 base and 2 bases respectively, with 12 bases between them. The CDR3 runs to 16 residues. Germline lookup yields CDR1 LGHNA and CDR2 YSLEER. The CDR3: CASSQVGGTPGNTIYF. CDR3 DNA: TGCGCCAGCAGCCAAGTTGGGGGGACCCCTGGAAACACCATATATTTT.

The CDR3 sequence: CASSPGGTGRAQETQYF. For the CDR3, the DNA is TGTGCCAGCAGCCCTGGGGGGACAGGGAGGGCTCAAGAGACCCAGTACTTC. The chain couples TRBV9 to TRBJ2-5, with 9 nucleotides matching TRBD1. This CDR3 is 17 amino acids long. Germline CDR1 reads SGDLS; CDR2 reads YYNGEE. J gave up 2 bases and V 4 bases, and 12 bases lay outside the gene matches.

The genes are TRBV6-1 and TRBJ1-2; D might be TRBD1 (6 bases). Germline CDR1 MNHNS, CDR2 SASEGT. V lost 10 bases, J lost 5 bases, and 17 bases lay in between. The CDR3 is made up of 13 amino acids. CDR3 in DNA: TGTGCCACCCTGGTACAGGGCGTATATGGCTACACCTTC. This gives the protein CATLVQGVYGYTF.

A single count supports this clone. The rearrangement links TRBV7-9 to TRBJ1-3; D perhaps matches TRBD1 (5 bases). CDR1 and CDR2 (germline): SEHNR, FQNEAQ (reference sequence). The CDR3 is 15 residues long. The germline V and J ends were trimmed by 5 bases and 0 bases, with 11 bases remaining between them. CDR3 sequence: CASSPDSVSGNTIYF. The CDR3 region has the DNA TGTGCCAGCAGCCCCGACAGCGTCTCTGGAAACACCATATATTTT.

This clone was detected a few times. V and J are TRBV7-2 and TRBJ2-5; TRBD1 aligns across 9 bases. The J call may not be correct, given that the DNA end is closer to TRBJ2-7. This CDR3 region has 16 residues. Germline loops: CDR1 SGHTA, CDR2 FQGNSA. In nucleotides, the CDR3 is TGTGCCAGCAGCGCCGGAGTGGGGACAGGGAGCTACGAGCAGTACTTC. This sequence encodes CASSAGVGTGSYEQYF.

This chain uses TRBV6-5 with TRBJ2-5, with D perhaps TRBD2 (5 bases). Germline assignment: CDR1 MNHEY and CDR2 SVGAGI. The germline V and J ends were trimmed by 5 bases and 2 bases, with 15 bases remaining between them. This CDR3 is built from 15 residues. The DNA for the CDR3 is TGTGCCAGCAGTAGGACTCCAGACCGACAAGAGACCCAGTACTTC. Amino acid sequence: CASSRTPDRQETQYF.

This clone appeared a single time. The chain carries TRBV30 and TRBJ2-7, with a tentative D call TRBD2 (5 bases). Trimming took off 4 bases at V and 4 bases at J, with 17 bases between the two ends. Germline V CDR1 and CDR2: GTSNPN, SVGIG (reference sequence). The CDR3 has 14 amino acids. CDR3 nucleotides: TGTGCCTGGAAGTCTGCCTTCCGAGGGTACGAGCAGTACTTC. It yields the protein CAWKSAFRGYEQYF.

The chain uses TRBV7-9 and TRBJ2-2; 7 nucleotides align to TRBD1. Germline V gene data show CDR1 as SEHNR and CDR2 as FQNEAQ (reference sequence). This CDR3 has 15 amino acids. The trim removed 7 bases at V and 6 bases at J, leaving 11 bases unmatched. The CDR3 reads CASTQGGSGAGELFF. Written as DNA, the CDR3 is TGTGCCAGCACCCAAGGGGGCAGTGGGGCCGGGGAGCTGTTTTTT.